Sequencing of this T cell receptor (beta chain) was carried out in a study of control samples from healthy donors and cancer patients (dated by TCRdb to about 2020). About this clone: Its recognized antigen is unknown. No base quality information exists; no much larger clone differs at one position.

The library relied on the immunoSEQ multiplex PCR assay. This is the immuneACCESS table as TCRdb keeps it, with only in-frame sequences that have V and J called. A part of the clones is gone; compared with another copy, unresolved V genes explain less than half, and the rest is unexplained. Within this sample are 160,000 or so clones, with roughly 95% of them counted one time only. The ten largest clonotypes hold approximately 0.97% of the sample. This receptor was identified in a woman in her twenties or thirties in good health. Sequences were obtained from blood.

The DNA is as follows: TGTGCCACCAGCAGAACACAGAGTACTGAAGCTTTCTTT. It encodes CATSRTQSTEAFF. The chain employs TRBV15 and TRBJ1-1; the D gene identity is not certain. The germline V gene (reference sequence) supplies CDR1 LNHNV and CDR2 YYDKDF. There are 13 amino acids in the CDR3, from cysteine to phenylalanine inclusive. Only the CDR3 DNA stays, 39 bases, in frame from base 1. V was cut back by 2 bases and J by 5 bases, leaving a gap of 9 bases between them.